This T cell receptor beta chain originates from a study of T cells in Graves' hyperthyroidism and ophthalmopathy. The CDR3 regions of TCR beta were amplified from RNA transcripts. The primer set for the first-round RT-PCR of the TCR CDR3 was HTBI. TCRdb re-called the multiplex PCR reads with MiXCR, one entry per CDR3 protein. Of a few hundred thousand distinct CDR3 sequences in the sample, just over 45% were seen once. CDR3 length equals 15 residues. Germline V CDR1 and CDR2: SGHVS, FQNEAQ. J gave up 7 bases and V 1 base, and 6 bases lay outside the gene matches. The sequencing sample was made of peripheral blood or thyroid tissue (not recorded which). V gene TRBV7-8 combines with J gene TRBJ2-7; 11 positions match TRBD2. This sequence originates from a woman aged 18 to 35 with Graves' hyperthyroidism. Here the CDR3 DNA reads TGTGCCAGCAGCTTAGTACTAGCGGGAGTTGAAGAGCAGTACTTC. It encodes CASSLVLAGVEEQYF.